A single sample gave rise to the 18 T cell receptor beta chains below, sequenced in a study of beta chain features in type 1 diabetes. Expressed TCRB transcripts were sequenced because the entire RNA isolate underwent reverse transcription. TCRdb's copy holds only in-frame clones and misses some; the assay was immunoSEQ multiplex PCR. The sample shows 200,000 to 250,000 clones, 68% of them seen only once. Input material: naive CD4+ T cells from blood. These receptors were collected from a man aged 25-45 years in good health.

The chain couples TRBV1 to TRBJ2-5; no DNA check was done on the table's D call, TRBD1. TRBV1 is noted as a pseudogene. This CDR3 has 15 residues. As DNA, the CDR3 is TGCACCAGCAGCCAAGATACAGGGGATGAAGAGACCCAGTACTTC. This sequence encodes CTSSQDTGDEETQYF.

The rearrangement joins TRBV4-3 to TRBJ2-6; D could derive from TRBD1 or TRBD2 (5 bases each). With 5 bases removed from V and 2 bases from J, the gap between germline ends came to 25 bases. Germline CDR1 reads LGHNA; CDR2 reads YSLEER. This CDR3 spans 20 amino acids. The CDR3 sequence: CASSAVGPGTIITGANVLTF. CDR3 DNA: TGCGCCAGCAGCGCTGTCGGACCAGGGACGATAATCACTGGGGCCAACGTCCTGACTTTC.

This clone showed up just a few times. The rearrangement joins TRBV7-9 to TRBJ2-7; D gene unclear. This CDR3 region has 14 residues. Germline V gene lookup returns CDR1 SEHNR and CDR2 FQNEAQ (reference sequence). V was pared by 4 bases and J by 3 bases, with 13 bases between. CDR3 sequence: CASSSLDGYYEQYF. CDR3 nucleotide sequence: TGTGCCAGCAGCTCCTTGGACGGGTACTACGAGCAGTACTTC.

This clone has only a few counts. The rearrangement uses TRBV29-1 and TRBJ2-7; D is ambiguous. The CDR3 has 12 residues. V lost 6 bases and J 3 bases, leaving 12 bases between the germline ends. Germline lookup yields CDR1 SQVTM and CDR2 ANQGSEA. The chain's CDR3 is CSVLSQNYEQYF. The CDR3 DNA reads as TGCAGCGTATTGTCGCAGAACTACGAGCAGTACTTC.

The chain is built from TRBV27 and TRBJ2-2; 9 positions match TRBD1. The CDR3 sequence is 16 residues long. The trim removed 5 bases at V and 4 bases at J, leaving 8 bases unmatched. CDR1 is MNHEY, CDR2 SMNVEV, per germline (reference sequence). The CDR3 region has the DNA TGTGCCAGCAGTGGGGGACAGGGAATCATCACCGGGGAGCTGTTTTTT. This translates into CASSGGQGIITGELFF.

V is TRBV6-1 and J is TRBJ2-3, with unresolved D. This CDR3 contains 15 residues. The V end lost 3 bases, the J end lost 0 bases, and 10 bases lay between the germline ends. The germline V gene encodes CDR1 MNHNS and CDR2 SASEGT. The DNA of the CDR3 is TGTGCCAGCAGTGATTCGTCGCCTAGCACAGATACGCAGTATTTT. Protein sequence: CASSDSSPSTDTQYF.

The genes are TRBV29-1 and TRBJ2-1, with a weak D call TRBD1 (6 bases). Trimming pared 6 bases from V and 1 base from J, leaving 25 bases between. The CDR3 runs to 18 residues. CDR1 is SQVTM, CDR2 ANQGSEA, per germline. CDR3 DNA: TGCAGCGTCCTTACTAGGGGCAGGGGTGAAGGTTCCTACAATGAGCAGTTCTTC. It codes for CSVLTRGRGEGSYNEQFF.

The chain has TRBV30 and TRBJ2-7, with a weak D call TRBD1 (5 bases). CDR3 size: 14 residues. V was shortened by 3 bases and J by 2 bases, with 14 bases between the two germline ends. The V gene's germline CDR1 is GTSNPN and CDR2 SVGIG (reference sequence). In nucleotides, the CDR3 is TGTGCCTGGAGGCTAATACAGGAGCCCTACGAGCAGTACTTC. Its protein product is CAWRLIQEPYEQYF.

This clone was picked up a small number of times. J is TRBJ2-7 and V is TRBV15; 10 bases are shared with TRBD1. The ends lost 0 bases at V and 3 bases at J; junction bases unmatched: 8. Looked up from germline, CDR1 is LNHNV and CDR2 is YYDKDF (reference sequence). The CDR3 sequence is 17 residues long. The CDR3 here is CATSRDKGTGVFYEQYF. CDR3 bases: TGTGCCACCAGCAGAGATAAGGGGACAGGGGTCTTCTACGAGCAGTACTTC.

The V gene is TRBV7-9, the J gene TRBJ2-5, with no clear D. From germline, CDR1 is SEHNR and CDR2 FQNEAQ (reference sequence). The V end lost 3 bases, the J end lost 5 bases, and 22 bases lay between the germline ends. The CDR3 is 17 amino acids. CDR3 nucleotide sequence: TGTGCCAGCAGCTTGTGGCGCTTGGGGTGGGTCAAGGAGACCCAGTACTTC. Amino acid sequence: CASSLWRLGWVKETQYF.

The rearrangement joins TRBV28 to TRBJ2-3; TRBD1 might be the D (6 bases). Trimming left V 9 bases short and J 2 bases short, with 12 bases between. The CDR3 covers 13 residues. Germline CDR1 and CDR2: MDHEN and SYDVKM. CDR3 bases: TGTGCCAGTCGACAGGTGGCCACAGATACGCAGTATTTT. Residues: CASRQVATDTQYF.

The V gene is TRBV27, the J gene TRBJ2-3; 11 positions agree with TRBD2. The CDR3 sequence is 14 residues long. V lost 10 bases, J lost 1 base, and 4 bases stayed unmatched. Germline lookup yields CDR1 MNHEY and CDR2 SMNVEV (reference sequence). The CDR3 coding sequence is TGTGCCACCTTGGGACTAGCGGGCACAGATACGCAGTATTTT. Translated, it gives CATLGLAGTDTQYF.

This clone was counted between two and nine times. CDR3 residues: CAWEPGQGGEQYF. The CDR3 coding sequence is TGTGCCTGGGAACCGGGACAGGGGGGCGAGCAGTACTTC. The V gene is TRBV30, the J gene TRBJ2-7; 11 bases align to TRBD1. Trimming at V came to 5 bases and at J to 6 bases, leaving 6 bases not matched to a gene. This CDR3 has 13 residues. Germline loops: CDR1 GTSNPN, CDR2 SVGIG (reference sequence).

This chain uses TRBV30 with TRBJ2-7; 10 bases are a match to TRBD1. Germline CDR1 and CDR2: GTSNPN and SVGIG (reference sequence). J lost 4 bases, V lost 3 bases, and 3 bases had no gene match. The CDR3 is 13 amino acids. This CDR3 reads CAWRGTGVYEQYF. The CDR3 coding sequence is TGTGCCTGGAGGGGGACAGGGGTGTACGAGCAGTACTTC.

This sequence joins TRBV21-1 and TRBJ2-3. TRBV21-1 is classified as a pseudogene. This CDR3 is built from 14 residues. The CDR3 nucleotides read TGTGCCAGCAGGTGGACGGTTAGCACAGATACGCAGTATTTT. Its translation: CASRWTVSTDTQYF.

The gene calls are TRBV5-1 and TRBJ2-1; perhaps TRBD2 as D (7 bases). V lost 4 bases to trimming and J lost 6 bases, with 17 bases between them. The CDR3 is 15 amino acids. Per the germline V gene, CDR1 is SGHRS and CDR2 is YFSETQ. CDR3 sequence: CASSPSGGTINEQFF. CDR3 coding DNA: TGCGCCAGCAGCCCGTCCGGGGGGACAATCAATGAGCAGTTCTTC.

The J gene is TRBJ2-3, the V gene TRBV20-1, with D hard to call. The CDR3 consists of 11 residues. Trimming stripped 7 bases from V and 10 bases from J, with 15 bases between. Germline CDR1 and CDR2: DFQATT and SNEGSKA (reference sequence). CDR3 region: CSEHPFPAQYF. In DNA, the CDR3 is TGCAGTGAGCACCCATTCCCTGCGCAGTATTTT.

The CDR3 reads CAWSATTSGSETQYF. The DNA for the CDR3 is TGTGCCTGGAGTGCAACGACTAGCGGGAGTGAGACCCAGTACTTC. The gene calls are TRBV30 and TRBJ2-5, with 12 bases lining up with TRBD2. Losses at the gene ends were 1 base for V and 5 bases for J; bases not matched to a gene: 5. Germline V CDR1 and CDR2: GTSNPN, SVGIG (reference sequence). The CDR3 totals 15 residues.